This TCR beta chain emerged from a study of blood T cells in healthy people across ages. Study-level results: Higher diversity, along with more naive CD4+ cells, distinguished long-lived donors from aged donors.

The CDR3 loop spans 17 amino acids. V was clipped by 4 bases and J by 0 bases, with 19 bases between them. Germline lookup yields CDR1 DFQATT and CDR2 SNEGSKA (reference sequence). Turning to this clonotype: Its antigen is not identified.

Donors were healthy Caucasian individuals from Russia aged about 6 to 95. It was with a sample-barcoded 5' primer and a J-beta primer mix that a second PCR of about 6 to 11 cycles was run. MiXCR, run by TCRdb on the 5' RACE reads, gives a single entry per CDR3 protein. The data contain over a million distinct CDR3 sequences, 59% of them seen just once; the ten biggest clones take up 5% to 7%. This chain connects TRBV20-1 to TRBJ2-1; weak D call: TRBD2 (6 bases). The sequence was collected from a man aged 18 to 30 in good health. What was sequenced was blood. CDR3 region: CSATPARGGVSYNEQFF. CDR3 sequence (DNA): TGCAGTGCTACTCCCGCCCGAGGCGGGGTCTCCTACAATGAGCAGTTCTTC.